This TCR beta chain was identified during a study of chronic HIV infection and antiretroviral therapy. Germline trimming cut 6 bases from V and 4 bases from J; bases unmatched to any gene: 2. CDR1 and CDR2 from the germline V gene are MNHEY and SVGAGI. The CDR3 is 13 amino acids. TCRdb recomputed calls from the 5' RACE reads with MiXCR, one row per CDR3 protein. Found here are roughly 50,000 distinct CDR3 sequences, roughly 19% of them singletons; the top ten hold 2.8%. Sequencing was performed on peripheral blood. The sequence derives from an adult who had HIV and had not received antiretroviral therapy, or was an uninfected healthy control (not recorded which). The chain links TRBV6-5 to TRBJ1-1, with TRBD1 matching over 10 bases. CDR3 amino acids: CASRRQGATEAFF. CDR3 in DNA: TGTGCCAGCAGGAGACAGGGGGCCACTGAAGCTTTCTTT.